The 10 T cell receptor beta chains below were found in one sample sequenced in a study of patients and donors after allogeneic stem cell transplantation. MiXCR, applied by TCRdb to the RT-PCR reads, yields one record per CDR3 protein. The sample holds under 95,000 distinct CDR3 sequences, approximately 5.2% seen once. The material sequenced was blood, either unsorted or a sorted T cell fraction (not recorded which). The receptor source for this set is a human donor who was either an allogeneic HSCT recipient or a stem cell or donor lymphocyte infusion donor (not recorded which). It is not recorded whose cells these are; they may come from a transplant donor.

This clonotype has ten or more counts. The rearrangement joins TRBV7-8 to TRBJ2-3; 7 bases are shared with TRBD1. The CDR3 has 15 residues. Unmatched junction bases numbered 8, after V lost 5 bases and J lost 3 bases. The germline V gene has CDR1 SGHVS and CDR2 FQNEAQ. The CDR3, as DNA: TGTGCCAGCAGCCGAAGGGGGCCGTTAACAGATACGCAGTATTTT. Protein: CASSRRGPLTDTQYF.

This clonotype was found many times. CDR3 in DNA: TGTGCCAGCCCGGGGTCTAACACTGAAGCTTTCTTT. As protein: CASPGSNTEAFF. This chain joins TRBV13 and TRBJ1-1; D is uncertain. CDR1 is PRHDT, CDR2 FYEKMQ, per germline (reference sequence). V lost 8 bases to trimming and J lost 2 bases, with 9 bases between them. The CDR3 spans 12 residues.

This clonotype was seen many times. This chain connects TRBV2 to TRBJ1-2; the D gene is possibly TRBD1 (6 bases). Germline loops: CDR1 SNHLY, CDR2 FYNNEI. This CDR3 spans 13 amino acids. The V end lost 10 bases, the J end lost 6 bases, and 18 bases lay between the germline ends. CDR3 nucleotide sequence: TGTGCCACCAAGCCCAGGGGAAGCGATGGCTACACCTTC. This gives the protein CATKPRGSDGYTF.

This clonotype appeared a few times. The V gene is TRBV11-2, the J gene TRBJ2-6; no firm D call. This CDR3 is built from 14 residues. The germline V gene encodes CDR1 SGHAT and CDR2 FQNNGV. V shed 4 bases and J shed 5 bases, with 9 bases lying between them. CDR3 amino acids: CASSSLARANVLTF. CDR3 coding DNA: TGTGCCAGCAGCTCCCTTGCAAGGGCCAACGTCCTGACTTTC.

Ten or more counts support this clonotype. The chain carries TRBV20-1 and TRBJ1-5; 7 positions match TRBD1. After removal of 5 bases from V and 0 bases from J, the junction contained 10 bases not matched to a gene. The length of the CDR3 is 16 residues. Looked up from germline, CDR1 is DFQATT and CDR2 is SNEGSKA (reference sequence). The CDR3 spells CSAFGQDEYSNQPQHF. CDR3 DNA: TGCAGTGCTTTTGGACAGGACGAATATAGCAATCAGCCCCAGCATTTT.

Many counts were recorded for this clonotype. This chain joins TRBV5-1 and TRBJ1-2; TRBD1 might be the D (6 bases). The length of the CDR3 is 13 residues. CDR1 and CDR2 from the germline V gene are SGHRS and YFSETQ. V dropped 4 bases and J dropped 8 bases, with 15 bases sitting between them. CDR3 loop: CASSDSGQTGYTF. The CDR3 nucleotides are TGCGCCAGCAGCGATTCCGGACAGACCGGCTACACCTTC.

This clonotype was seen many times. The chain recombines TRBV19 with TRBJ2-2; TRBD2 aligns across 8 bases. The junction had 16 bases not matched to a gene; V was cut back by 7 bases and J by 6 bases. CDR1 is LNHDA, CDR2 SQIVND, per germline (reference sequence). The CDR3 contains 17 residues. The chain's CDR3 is CASTPTASTSGPGELFF. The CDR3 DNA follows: TGTGCCAGTACCCCTACGGCGAGTACTAGCGGTCCCGGGGAGCTGTTTTTT.

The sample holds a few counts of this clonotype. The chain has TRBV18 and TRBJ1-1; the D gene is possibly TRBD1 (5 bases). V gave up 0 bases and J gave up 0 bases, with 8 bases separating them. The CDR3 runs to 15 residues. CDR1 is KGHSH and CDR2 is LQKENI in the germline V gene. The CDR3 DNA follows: TGTGCCAGCTCACCACCCCGGACAATGAACACTGAAGCTTTCTTT. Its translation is CASSPPRTMNTEAFF.

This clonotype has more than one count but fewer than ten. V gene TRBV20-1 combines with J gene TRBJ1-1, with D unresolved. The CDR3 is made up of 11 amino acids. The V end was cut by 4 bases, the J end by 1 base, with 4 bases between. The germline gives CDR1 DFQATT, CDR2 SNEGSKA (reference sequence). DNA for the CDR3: TGCAGTGCTAAAAAGAACACTGAAGCTTTCTTT. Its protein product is CSAKKNTEAFF.

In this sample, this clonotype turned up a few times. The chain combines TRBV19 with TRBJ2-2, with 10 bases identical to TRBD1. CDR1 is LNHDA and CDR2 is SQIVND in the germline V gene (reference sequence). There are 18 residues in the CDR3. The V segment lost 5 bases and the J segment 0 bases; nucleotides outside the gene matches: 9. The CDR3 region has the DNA TGTGCCAGTAGTCTCACACCCGGGACAGGGGCGAACACCGGGGAGCTGTTTTTT. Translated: CASSLTPGTGANTGELFF.